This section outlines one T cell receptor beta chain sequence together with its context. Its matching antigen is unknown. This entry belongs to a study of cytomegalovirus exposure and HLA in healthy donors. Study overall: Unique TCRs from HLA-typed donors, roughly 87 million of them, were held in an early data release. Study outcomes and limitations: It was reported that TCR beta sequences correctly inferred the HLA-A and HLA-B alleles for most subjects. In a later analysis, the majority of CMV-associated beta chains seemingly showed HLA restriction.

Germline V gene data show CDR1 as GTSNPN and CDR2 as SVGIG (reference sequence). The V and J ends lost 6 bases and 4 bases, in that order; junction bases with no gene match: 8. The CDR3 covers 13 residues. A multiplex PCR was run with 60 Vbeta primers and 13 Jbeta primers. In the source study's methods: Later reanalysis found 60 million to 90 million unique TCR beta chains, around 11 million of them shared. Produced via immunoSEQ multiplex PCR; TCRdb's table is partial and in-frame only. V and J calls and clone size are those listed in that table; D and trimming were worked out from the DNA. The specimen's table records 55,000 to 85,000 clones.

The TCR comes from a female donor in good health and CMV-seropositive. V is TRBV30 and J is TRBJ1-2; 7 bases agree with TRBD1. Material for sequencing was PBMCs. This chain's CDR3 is CACQQGPGYGYTF. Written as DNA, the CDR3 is TGTGCCTGCCAACAGGGGCCAGGCTATGGCTACACCTTC. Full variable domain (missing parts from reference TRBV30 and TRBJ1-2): SQTIHQWPATLVQPVGSPLSLECTVEGTSNPNLYWYRQAAGRGLQLLFYSVGIGQISSEVPQNLSASRPQDRQFILSSKKLLLSDSGFYLCACQQGPGYGYTFGSGTRLTVV.